This is a list of T cell receptor beta chains from one sample in a study of OX40 agonist ivuxolimab in advanced cancers. TCRdb's table, derived via immunoSEQ multiplex PCR, lists solely in-frame clones and lacks some. The sample carries some 100,000 clones, roughly nine tenths recorded once. Specimen: CD4+ or CD8+ T cells sorted from blood, collected in a trial of the OX40 agonist ivuxolimab. These receptors all come from an adult with an advanced solid tumor such as melanoma, head and neck, liver or kidney cancer. CDR3s include the opening cysteine and the closing phenylalanine or tryptophan. D genes are given only for firm matches. Expanded clones get a size class; other rows say once, few or many, or leave the size out.

v_gene	j_gene	abundance	d_gene	CDR3nt	CDR3aa
TRBV4-3	TRBJ2-1	once	TRBD2	TGCGCCAGCAGCCAAGACATGCCCGGGACTAGCGGTCGGGATGAGCAGTTCTTC	CASSQDMPGTSGRDEQFF
TRBV5-1	TRBJ2-7	.	TRBD1	TGCGCCAGCAGCTCCGGGACAGGGGTCCTCGAGCAGTACTTC	CASSSGTGVLEQYF
TRBV28	TRBJ2-2	.	.	TGTGCCAGCAGTTCGGCTAGCGGAGGGGGCACCGGGGAGCTGTTTTTT	CASSSASGGGTGELFF
TRBV7-9	TRBJ1-2	.	.	TGTGCCAGCAGCGCAGCATCGGGGGGGTATGGCTACACCTTC	CASSAASGGYGYTF
TRBV7-9	TRBJ2-7	.	TRBD1	TGTGCCAGCAGCTTGAGGGGGGGACAGGGGCGGCACGAGCAGTACTTC	CASSLRGGQGRHEQYF
TRBV29-1	TRBJ2-1	.	TRBD2	TGCAGCGTTCTACCGGGACTAGCGGACAATGAGCAGTTCTTC	CSVLPGLADNEQFF
TRBV4-2	TRBJ1-5	.	.	TGTGCCAGCAGCCAAGATCCGGCGGGGACCCGTCAGCCCCAGCATTTT	CASSQDPAGTRQPQHF
TRBV28	TRBJ1-2	.	.	TGTGCCAGCAGTTTAACGGAGTATGGCTACACCTTC	CASSLTEYGYTF
TRBV7-2	TRBJ2-7	.	TRBD1	TGTGCCAGCAGCTCCAGGACAGGGGGCGTGTACGAGCAGTACTTC	CASSSRTGGVYEQYF
TRBV28	TRBJ1-5	.	.	TGTGCCAGCAGTTTATGGGGCCCCCGAGTGGATCAGCCCCAGCATTTT	CASSLWGPRVDQPQHF
TRBV10-3	TRBJ2-5	.	TRBD2	TGTGCCATCAGGGCTAGCGGGGGTGGGGAGACCCAGTACTTC	CAIRASGGGETQYF
TRBV5-6	TRBJ1-3	.	TRBD1	TGTGCCAGCAGCTTGCCCCAGACAGGGGTTGGAAACACCATATATTTT	CASSLPQTGVGNTIYF
TRBV11-2	TRBJ2-1	.	.	TGTGCCAGCAGCTTAGATTCCGGGGAGCAGTTCTTC	CASSLDSGEQFF
TRBV6-5	TRBJ2-7	.	TRBD2	TGTGCCAGCAGTATAGCGGGAGGAGGCTACGAGCAGTACTTC	CASSIAGGGYEQYF
TRBV11-2	TRBJ2-2	.	.	TGTGCCAGCAACCCTGGCAGGGTTGACACCGGGGAGCTGTTTTTT	CASNPGRVDTGELFF
TRBV7-9	TRBJ2-5	.	.	TGTGCCAGCAGCTTAGTGGGCAGGGGACAGACCCAGTACTTC	CASSLVGRGQTQYF
TRBV5-4	TRBJ2-3	.	.	TGTGCCAGCAGCTTGGATCAAGGGGGCACAGATACGCAGTATTTT	CASSLDQGGTDTQYF
TRBV6-5	TRBJ2-7	.	.	TGTGCCAGCAGGAAAGCGGGTTCCTACGAGCAGTACTTC	CASRKAGSYEQYF
TRBV5-1	TRBJ2-2	.	.	TGCGCCAGCAGTCGCCTAATGAACCCATCCGCAGGTACCGGGGAGCTGTTTTTT	CASSRLMNPSAGTGELFF
TRBV15	TRBJ2-7	.	.	TGTGCCACCCCGAAGGGACCGGAGGAGCAGTACTTC	CATPKGPEEQYF
TRBV7-2	TRBJ2-5	once	TRBD2	TGTGCCAGCAGCCATATTCCTAGCGGCCAAGAGACCCAGTACTTC	CASSHIPSGQETQYF
TRBV18	TRBJ2-1	.	TRBD2	TGTGCCAGCTCAGGCGAGAGGGAGGGATTCTACAATGAGCAGTTCTTC	CASSGEREGFYNEQFF
TRBV6-5	TRBJ2-7	.	TRBD2	TGTGCCAGCAGCAAGCGGGAGGACTACGAGCAGTACTTC	CASSKREDYEQYF
TRBV7-2	TRBJ2-7	.	TRBD1	TGTGCCAGCAGCTCTCGGCCACAGGGGGCTTACGAGCAGTACTTC	CASSSRPQGAYEQYF
TRBV28	TRBJ2-7	.	TRBD1	TGTGCCAGCAGTTTATTTGCAGGGGGAAAGTACGAGCAGTACTTC	CASSLFAGGKYEQYF
TRBV4-3	TRBJ2-2	.	TRBD1	TGCGCCAGCAGCAGAGGCAACCGGGACAGGGGGCGCGGGGAGCTGTTTTTT	CASSRGNRDRGRGELFF